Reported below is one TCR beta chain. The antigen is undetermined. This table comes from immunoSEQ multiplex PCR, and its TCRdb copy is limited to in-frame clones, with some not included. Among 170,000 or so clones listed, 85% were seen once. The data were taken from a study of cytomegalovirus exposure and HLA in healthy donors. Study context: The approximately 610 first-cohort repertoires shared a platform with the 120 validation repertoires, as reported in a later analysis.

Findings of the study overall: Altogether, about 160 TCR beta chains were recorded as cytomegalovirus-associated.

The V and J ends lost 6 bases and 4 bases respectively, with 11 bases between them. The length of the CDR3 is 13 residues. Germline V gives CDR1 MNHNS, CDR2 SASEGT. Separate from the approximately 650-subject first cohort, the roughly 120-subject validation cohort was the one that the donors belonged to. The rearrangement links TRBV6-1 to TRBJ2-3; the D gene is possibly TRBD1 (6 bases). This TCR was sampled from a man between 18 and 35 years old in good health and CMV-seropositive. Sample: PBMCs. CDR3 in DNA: TGTGCCAGCAGGAACAGGGAACCAGATACGCAGTATTTT. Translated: CASRNREPDTQYF.